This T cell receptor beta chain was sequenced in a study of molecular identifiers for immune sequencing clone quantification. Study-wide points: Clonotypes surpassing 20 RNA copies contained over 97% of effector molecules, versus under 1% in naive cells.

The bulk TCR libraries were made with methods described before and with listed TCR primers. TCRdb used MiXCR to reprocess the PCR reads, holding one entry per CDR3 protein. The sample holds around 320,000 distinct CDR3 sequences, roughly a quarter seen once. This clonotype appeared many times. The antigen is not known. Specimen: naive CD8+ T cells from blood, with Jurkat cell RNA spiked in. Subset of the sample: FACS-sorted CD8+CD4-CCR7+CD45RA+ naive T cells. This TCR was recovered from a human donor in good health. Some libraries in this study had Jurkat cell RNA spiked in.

The CDR3 region has the DNA TGTGCCAGCAGAGCAGGGTTGATTGGGGCCAACGTCCTGACTTTC. Amino acid sequence: CASRAGLIGANVLTF. The chain is built from TRBV9 and TRBJ2-6; possible D gene TRBD1, 5 bases. Trimming cost V 5 bases and J 3 bases, with 12 bases left between them. Germline V gene data show CDR1 as SGDLS and CDR2 as YYNGEE. The CDR3 loop spans 15 amino acids.